The 20 T cell receptor beta chains presented below share a single source sample, sequenced in a study of Tregs in tolerant kidney transplant recipients. The table came from immunoSEQ multiplex PCR; TCRdb's copy has only in-frame clones and leaves some out. In all, the sample yields 48,000 or so clones. Here the sequenced sample was CD4+ T cells from blood, taken before the transplant. The receptors shown here come from a human donor who received a combined kidney and bone marrow transplant.

As to this clone: The read falls 3 residues short of the CDR3 end, and the missing part is taken from the germline J gene. The V gene is TRBV15, the J gene TRBJ2-2; TRBD1 aligns across 8 bases. After removal of 1 base from V and 7 bases from J, the junction contained 5 bases not matched to a gene. The CDR3 is 15 residues long. The germline V gene encodes CDR1 LNHNV and CDR2 YYDKDF (reference sequence). The CDR3 sequence: CATSRGAGGSGELFF. CDR3 bases read: TGTGCCACCAGCAGAGGCGCAGGGGGCAGCGGGGAG.

About this clone: The read falls 3 residues short of the CDR3 end, and the missing part is taken from the germline J gene. The chain combines TRBV6-2 or TRBV6-3 with TRBJ2-7; 7 bases are shared with TRBD1. Trimming removed 6 bases from V and 3 bases from J; junction bases left unmatched: 8. Per germline, CDR1 MNHEY and CDR2 SVGEGT. The CDR3 sequence is 14 residues long. The CDR3 is CASRSGTAVYEQYF. The CDR3 DNA, read in part, is TGTGCCAGCAGGTCCGGGACAGCAGTCTACGAG.

Note on this clone: One end of the junction varies from germline; a read error may be responsible. The CDR3 end lies 3 residues beyond the end of the read and is filled in from the germline J gene. The chain links TRBV7-7 to TRBJ2-2, with TRBD2 matching over 9 bases. CDR1 and CDR2 from the germline V gene are SSHAT and FNYEAQ (reference sequence). The CDR3 sequence is 14 residues long. The sequenced part of the CDR3 DNA is TGTGCTAGCAGCCCGCGGGAGGGCCCCGGGGAG. Protein product: CASSPREGPGE. The whole CDR3 protein is CASSPREGPGELFF. The entire variable domain, with the rest obtained from reference TRBV7-7 and TRBJ2-2, is as follows: GAGVSQSPRYKVTKRGQDVTLRCDPISSHATLYWYQQALGQGPEFLTYFNYEAQPDKSGLPSDRFSAERPEGSISTLTIQRTEQRDSAMYRCASSPREGPGELFFGEGSRLTVL.

As for this clone: The missing CDR3 end, 3 residues past where the read stops, is filled in from the germline J gene. This chain links TRBV10-3 with TRBJ2-1; D may be TRBD2 (6 bases). Deletions cut 6 bases from V and 1 base from J, with 16 bases between. Looked up from germline, CDR1 is ENHRY and CDR2 is SYGVKD. The CDR3 has 16 residues. This CDR3 is CAISSPLAESYNEQFF. CDR3 bases read: TGTGCCATCAGCTCCCCCTTAGCGGAATCCTACAATGAG.

Remarks on this clone: The sequence runs out 3 residues before the end of the CDR3; the remainder is reconstructed from the germline J gene. The chain recombines TRBV30 with TRBJ1-1; 7 nucleotides agree with TRBD1. Germline V lookup: CDR1 GTSNPN, CDR2 SVGIG (reference sequence). V lost 4 bases and J lost 0; bases outside the gene matches: 8. The CDR3 totals 15 residues. CDR3 in amino acids: CAWKGLGTVNTEAFF. CDR3 DNA, as far as it was read: TGTGCCTGGAAAGGATTGGGGACAGTGAACACTGAA.

Worth noting for this clone: The read is 3 residues too short to cover the CDR3 end, so that end is filled in from the germline J gene. This chain uses TRBV13 with TRBJ2-7; 10 nucleotides agree with TRBD2. The germline V gene has CDR1 PRHDT and CDR2 FYEKMQ (reference sequence). With 2 bases clipped from V and 1 base from J, the junction kept 11 bases outside the gene matches. The CDR3 contains 18 residues. CDR3 DNA, as far as it was read: TGTGCCAGCAGCTTATGGACAGGTGGACTAGCGGAGTCCTACGAG. Translating it yields CASSLWTGGLAESYE. From start to end, the CDR3 is CASSLWTGGLAESYEQYF.

On this clone: Coverage ceases 3 residues before the CDR3 finishes, and the germline J gene fills in the end. The chain combines TRBV5-4 with TRBJ1-2; 7 nucleotides agree with TRBD1. The length of the CDR3 is 13 residues. The germline V gene encodes CDR1 SGHNT and CDR2 YYREEE (reference sequence). V dropped 3 bases and J dropped 3; count of bases not matched to a gene: 2. The part of the CDR3 DNA that was read is TGTGCCAGCAGCTCGGGGACAGACTATGGC. Translation: CASSSGTDYG. The entire CDR3 protein reads CASSSGTDYGYTF.

Notes on this clone: The read stops 3 residues short of the end of the CDR3; the missing end is completed from the germline J gene. The gene calls are TRBV20-1 and TRBJ2-3; 7 positions match TRBD2. The CDR3 sequence is 14 residues long. V gave up 3 bases and J gave up 4 bases; unmatched junction bases: 7. The V gene's germline CDR1 is DFQATT and CDR2 SNEGSKA (reference sequence). Partial CDR3 DNA: TGCAGTGCTAGTGGGGGGGGGAGGGCAGATACG. This codes for CSASGGGRADT. The full-length CDR3 reads as CSASGGGRADTQYF.

Notes on this clone: The CDR3 goes on 3 residues after the read ends, and that part is filled in from the germline J gene. J is TRBJ1-1 and V is TRBV29-1, with a tentative D call TRBD1 (6 bases). Germline V gene lookup returns CDR1 SQVTM and CDR2 ANQGSEA. V was cut by 7 bases and J by 6 bases, with 12 bases left in between. This CDR3 contains 11 residues. The CDR3 spells CSGTGQSEAFF. The part of the CDR3 DNA that was read is TGCAGCGGTACCGGACAGTCTGAA. The variable domain in full, completed from reference TRBV29-1 and TRBJ1-1, reads SAVISQKPSRDICQRGTSLTIQCQVDSQVTMMFWYRQQPGQSLTLIATANQGSEATYESGFVIDKFPISRPNLTFSTLTVSNMSPEDSSIYLCSGTGQSEAFFGQGTRLTVV.

Of note for this clone: Read data end 3 residues before the CDR3 end; the end is taken from the germline J gene. The chain links TRBV20-1 to TRBJ2-7; possible D gene TRBD2, 7 bases. The CDR3 loop spans 15 amino acids. Germline values: CDR1 DFQATT, CDR2 SNEGSKA (reference sequence). The ends were cut back, 6 bases at V and 4 bases at J, with 22 bases in the middle. The CDR3 DNA, read in part, is TGCAGTGCCCAACTAGCGCGGCAGGGGATATACGAG. Amino acids: CSAQLARQGIYE. The CDR3 reads in full as CSAQLARQGIYEQYF.

For this clone: The read is 3 residues too short to cover the CDR3 end, so that end is filled in from the germline J gene. The V gene is TRBV18, the J gene TRBJ1-1; 7 bases line up with TRBD1. The CDR3 loop spans 15 amino acids. Germline V gives CDR1 KGHSH, CDR2 LQKENI. After removal of 6 bases from V and 5 bases from J, the junction contained 12 bases not matched to a gene. CDR3 DNA, as far as it was read: TGTGCCAGCTCCCCTCTACAGGGGAGAGAAACTGAA. It specifies CASSPLQGRETE. The complete CDR3 sequence is CASSPLQGRETEAFF.

Comment on this clone: The read ends 3 residues shy of where the CDR3 ends; the end is completed using the germline J gene. The V and J genes are TRBV5-1 and TRBJ2-1, with TRBD1 matching 10 bases. The CDR3 is 15 amino acids. With V trimmed by 4 bases and J by 9 bases, 10 bases remained unmatched. The germline V gene encodes CDR1 SGHRS and CDR2 YFSETQ. This chain's CDR3 is CASSMPGQGRGEQFF. The CDR3 bases that were read are TGCGCCAGCAGCATGCCGGGACAGGGGAGGGGTGAG.

Of note for this clone: Sequencing ends 3 residues short of the CDR3 end; the germline J gene provides the rest. The rearrangement links TRBV5-1 to TRBJ2-3; TRBD1 aligns across 11 bases. Germline values: CDR1 SGHRS, CDR2 YFSETQ. The V segment lost 4 bases and the J segment 4 bases; nucleotides outside the gene matches: 5. The CDR3 is 15 residues long. CDR3: CASSPGTGGADTQYF. CDR3 bases read: TGCGCCAGCAGCCCCGGGACAGGGGGTGCAGATACG.

Concerning this clone: The CDR3 end lies 3 residues beyond the end of the read and is filled in from the germline J gene. The chain employs TRBV19 and TRBJ2-1, with D perhaps TRBD1 (5 bases). CDR3 size: 14 residues. Germline CDR1 and CDR2: LNHDA and SQIVND (reference sequence). V was shortened by 4 bases and J by 2 bases, with 9 bases between the two germline ends. The sequenced part of the CDR3 DNA is TGTGCCAGTAGTACAGGGCAGCCCTACAATGAG. Its translation: CASSTGQPYNE. The whole CDR3 reads CASSTGQPYNEQFF.

The part of the CDR3 DNA that was read is TGTGCCAGCAGTCAACTAGCGGGGAGCACAGATACG. It translates to CASSQLAGSTDT. The full-length CDR3 reads as CASSQLAGSTDTQYF. The V call is TRBV2, the J call TRBJ2-3, with 10 bases lining up with TRBD2. The sequenced fragment ends 3 residues before the CDR3 boundary, so the rest is inferred from the germline J gene. The CDR3 has 15 amino acids. From germline, CDR1 is SNHLY and CDR2 FYNNEI. With 5 bases clipped from V and 0 bases from J, the junction kept 2 bases outside the gene matches.

Note on this clone: Coverage ceases 3 residues before the CDR3 finishes, and the germline J gene fills in the end. The chain recombines TRBV19 with TRBJ2-3, with 8 bases fitting TRBD1. The CDR3 consists of 14 residues. The germline CDR1 and CDR2 sequences are LNHDA and SQIVND (reference sequence). V lost 4 bases and J lost 5; bases outside the gene matches: 5. The CDR3 DNA, read in part, is TGTGCCAGTAGTAAGGACAGGGTGGGAGATACG. Translation gives CASSKDRVGDT. In full, the CDR3 is CASSKDRVGDTQYF.

A word on this clone: The CDR3 extends 3 residues past the end of the read, so its final part is completed from the germline J gene. The chain has TRBV5-1 and TRBJ2-7; the D is unclear. Germline V gene data show CDR1 as SGHRS and CDR2 as YFSETQ. V lost 7 bases and J lost 1, with 9 bases in between. The CDR3 runs 12 residues. The sequenced part of the CDR3 DNA is TGCGCCAGCCGTCTAGAATCCTACGAG. Translating gives CASRLESYE. The whole CDR3 protein reads CASRLESYEQYF.

On this clone itself: The read is 3 residues too short to cover the CDR3 end, so that end is filled in from the germline J gene. V is TRBV19 and J is TRBJ2-7; 14 bases match TRBD2. The CDR3 length is 17 residues. J gave up 6 bases and V 0 bases, and 7 bases lay outside the gene matches. Germline assignment: CDR1 LNHDA and CDR2 SQIVND (reference sequence). CDR3 sequence reads: CASSIDGLAGGQPEQYF. The sequenced CDR3 bases are TGTGCCAGTAGTATAGATGGACTAGCGGGAGGACAGCCCGAG.

A remark on this clone: The sequence runs out 3 residues before the end of the CDR3; the remainder is reconstructed from the germline J gene. The chain has TRBV19 and TRBJ2-7; 9 positions match TRBD2. V shed 6 bases and J 1 base; nucleotides not matched to a gene: 7. Germline values: CDR1 LNHDA, CDR2 SQIVND (reference sequence). CDR3 length: 15 residues. CDR3 sequence reads: CASRTRGGRSYEQYF. The sequenced CDR3 bases are TGTGCCAGTAGGACGCGGGGGGGAAGATCCTACGAG.

For this clone: The observed sequence ends 3 residues before the CDR3 terminus, with the missing tail filled in from the germline J gene. The chain is built from TRBV18 and TRBJ2-3, with D perhaps matching TRBD1 (6 bases). The CDR3 extends over 14 amino acids. Trimming removed 3 bases at V and 4 bases at J, with 11 bases between. Per the germline V gene, CDR1 is KGHSH and CDR2 is LQKENI. The CDR3 protein is CASSPRTAPDTQYF. CDR3 bases read: TGTGCCAGCTCACCTCGGACAGCTCCAGATACG.